Shown below are 15 T cell receptor beta chains from a single sample sequenced in a study of blood T cell repertoires in COVID-19. Sequencing used immunoSEQ multiplex PCR; TCRdb keeps in-frame clones, though not all of them. Counted here are under 200,000 clones, about four fifths occurring once; the ten biggest clones make up 11%. Sequenced: peripheral blood. These receptors originate from an older man with active or convalescent COVID-19.

The V and J genes are TRBV11-2 and TRBJ1-1, with D possibly TRBD1 on 6 matching bases. Germline-derived CDR1 and CDR2 are SGHAT and FQNNGV. This CDR3 region has 13 residues. V was pared by 5 bases and J by 5 bases, with 12 bases between. The chain's CDR3 is CASSHEGVTEAFF. For the CDR3, the DNA is TGTGCCAGCAGCCACGAGGGGGTAACTGAAGCTTTCTTT. Together with reference TRBV11-2 and TRBJ1-1, the CDR3 gives the full variable domain: EAGVAQSPRYKIIEKRQSVAFWCNPISGHATLYWYQQILGQGPKLLIQFQNNGVVDDSQLPKDRFSAERLKGVDSTLKIQPAKLEDSAVYLCASSHEGVTEAFFGQGTRLTVV.

V and J are TRBV7-9 and TRBJ2-2; TRBD1 matches at 7 bases. Germline V gives CDR1 SEHNR, CDR2 FQNEAQ (reference sequence). The CDR3 spans 15 residues. Trimming at V came to 1 base and at J to 7 bases, leaving 6 bases not matched to a gene. CDR3 residues: CASSLGDSGIGELFF. CDR3 in DNA: TGTGCCAGCAGCTTAGGGGACAGCGGTATCGGGGAGCTGTTTTTT.

V usage is TRBV7-2 and J usage is TRBJ2-3, with D possibly being TRBD2 (6 bases). Germline loops: CDR1 SGHTA, CDR2 FQGNSA. The CDR3 spans 14 residues. Trimming stripped 5 bases from V and 3 bases from J, with 12 bases between. CDR3 bases: TGTGCCAGCAGCCGGGGGTTTGATACAGATACGCAGTATTTT. Protein: CASSRGFDTDTQYF. Filled out from reference TRBV7-2 and TRBJ2-3, the complete variable domain reads GAGVSQSPSNKVTEKGKDVELRCDPISGHTALYWYRQSLGQGLEFLIYFQGNSAPDKSGLPSDRFSAERTGGSVSTLTIQRTQQEDSAVYLCASSRGFDTDTQYFGPGTRLTVL.

There are a few counts of this clone. J is TRBJ2-1 and V is TRBV25-1; TRBD2 matches 8 bases. The CDR3 is 15 residues long. J was trimmed by 9 bases and V by 5 bases; bases with no gene match: 12. Germline V gene data show CDR1 as MGHDK and CDR2 as SYGVNS. CDR3 protein: CASSINSGTSREQFF. Written as DNA, the CDR3 is TGTGCCAGCAGTATCAACTCCGGGACTAGTCGTGAGCAGTTCTTC. Supplemented by reference TRBV25-1 and TRBJ2-1, the full variable domain reads EADIYQTPRYLVIGTGKKITLECSQTMGHDKMYWYQQDPGMELHLIHYSYGVNSTEKGDLSSESTVSRIRTEHFPLTLESARPSHTSQYLCASSINSGTSREQFFGPGTRLTVL.

The chain carries TRBV7-9 and TRBJ2-3, with 9 bases fitting TRBD2. The CDR3 loop spans 16 amino acids. V shed 0 bases, J shed 4 bases, and the junction held 5 bases outside the gene matches. Germline CDR1 SEHNR, CDR2 FQNEAQ (reference sequence). The CDR3 nucleotides are TGTGCCAGCAGCTTAGCGTTAGCGGGAGCGGCAGATACGCAGTATTTT. This codes for CASSLALAGAADTQYF.

CDR3 amino acids: CASSLERETQYF. The CDR3 DNA reads TGTGCCAGCAGCTTAGAACGGGAGACCCAGTACTTC. V gene TRBV7-6 combines with J gene TRBJ2-5, with D unclear. Trimming shortened V by 1 base and J by 5 bases, and 5 bases separated the two germline ends. The CDR3 loop spans 12 amino acids. Germline V gives CDR1 SGHVS, CDR2 FNYEAQ.

The rearrangement uses TRBV24-1 and TRBJ2-1; 9 bases fit TRBD1. Germline CDR1 and CDR2: KGHDR and SFDVKD. This CDR3 has 16 amino acids. J gave up 12 bases and V 3 bases, and 14 bases lay outside the gene matches. In nucleotides, the CDR3 is TGTGCCACCAGTGATAATGGAGGGACAGGGACCCCAGGGCAGTTCTTC. Protein product: CATSDNGGTGTPGQFF.

This clone was observed a single time. V usage is TRBV18 and J usage is TRBJ1-6; tentative D call: TRBD1 (5 bases). V lost 3 bases and J 9 bases, leaving 15 bases between the germline ends. The germline V gene has CDR1 KGHSH and CDR2 LQKENI. The CDR3 consists of 15 residues. The CDR3 spells CASSPRGGESSPLHF. The CDR3 DNA is TGTGCCAGCTCACCTCGGGGAGGGGAGAGTTCACCCCTCCACTTT. Full variable domain (remainder filled in from reference TRBV18 and TRBJ1-6): NAGVMQNPRHLVRRRGQEARLRCSPMKGHSHVYWYRQLPEEGLKFMVYLQKENIIDESGMPKERFSAEFPKEGPSILRIQQVVRGDSAAYFCASSPRGGESSPLHFGNGTRLTVT.

The rearrangement joins TRBV6-6 to TRBJ2-1; 10 nucleotides agree with TRBD2. Losses at the gene ends were 5 bases for V and 4 bases for J; bases not matched to a gene: 2. Germline values: CDR1 MNHNY, CDR2 SVGAGI (reference sequence). The CDR3 runs to 14 residues. CDR3 amino acids: CASSGTSVYNEQFF. The CDR3 DNA reads as TGTGCCAGCAGTGGGACTAGCGTGTACAATGAGCAGTTCTTC.

This rearrangement joins TRBV5-6 to TRBJ1-2; D perhaps matches TRBD1 (6 bases). Trimming pared 6 bases from V and 6 bases from J, leaving 12 bases between. The CDR3 is 12 amino acids. Per the germline V gene, CDR1 is SGHDT and CDR2 is YYEEEE. The CDR3 reads CASKKGGDGYTF. The CDR3 DNA is TGTGCCAGCAAAAAGGGGGGGGATGGCTACACCTTC.

The chain recombines TRBV6-5 with TRBJ1-2; 11 nucleotides agree with TRBD1. This CDR3 contains 14 residues. J lost 5 bases, V lost 2 bases, and 1 base had no gene match. CDR1 and CDR2 (germline): MNHEY, SVGAGI. The CDR3 DNA reads as TGTGCCAGCAGTTACGGACAGGGGGCATATGGCTACACCTTC. Residues: CASSYGQGAYGYTF.

The chain employs TRBV7-2 and TRBJ1-5; TRBD1 is a possible D gene (6 bases). Germline lookup yields CDR1 SGHTA and CDR2 FQGNSA. The CDR3 spans 16 residues. Trimming pared 5 bases from V and 3 bases from J, leaving 17 bases between. CDR3 nucleotides: TGTGCCAGCAGCCCCCGACAGGTCACCTACAATCAGCCCCAGCATTTT. Translation: CASSPRQVTYNQPQHF. Combining the CDR3 with reference TRBV7-2 and TRBJ1-5 gives the whole variable domain GAGVSQSPSNKVTEKGKDVELRCDPISGHTALYWYRQSLGQGLEFLIYFQGNSAPDKSGLPSDRFSAERTGGSVSTLTIQRTQQEDSAVYLCASSPRQVTYNQPQHFGDGTRLSIL.

V gene TRBV6-2 or TRBV6-3 combines with J gene TRBJ1-1, with 7 bases fitting TRBD1. The CDR3 runs 15 residues. Germline-derived CDR1 and CDR2 are MNHEY and SVGEGT. The ends lost 2 bases at V and 1 base at J; junction bases unmatched: 4. In nucleotides, the CDR3 is TGTGCCAGCAGTTACGTACAGGGGAAGAACACTGAAGCTTTCTTT. Translation gives CASSYVQGKNTEAFF.

This sequence joins TRBV7-3 and TRBJ2-1; D perhaps matches TRBD2 (6 bases). The CDR3 has 15 amino acids. Germline V gene lookup returns CDR1 SGHTA and CDR2 FQGTGA. With 0 bases removed from V and 5 bases from J, the gap between germline ends came to 11 bases. DNA of the CDR3: TGTGCCAGCAGCTTAACCGGGACTCCAAACAATGAGCAGTTCTTC. Translating gives CASSLTGTPNNEQFF.

The V gene is TRBV6-5, the J gene TRBJ2-7; D unclear. The CDR3 loop spans 14 amino acids. V lost 6 bases and J lost 2, with 14 bases in between. In germline, CDR1 is MNHEY, CDR2 SVGAGI. The CDR3 sequence is CASSVGGDAYEQYF. Written as DNA, the CDR3 is TGTGCCAGCAGCGTCGGCGGCGACGCCTACGAGCAGTACTTC.